Shown below are 10 T cell receptor beta chains from a single sample sequenced in a study of shared clonotypes between healthy human individuals. Libraries were prepared by immunoSEQ multiplex PCR; TCRdb keeps only in-frame clonotypes and omits some of them. This sample has 2,500,000 or so clones, with 85% to 95% found just once. The sequencing sample was made of naive CD4+ T cells from PBMCs. Noted subset: CD45RA+ positively selected. These receptor sequences come from a man younger than 35 in good health. Some clones in this sample may be carry-over from other donors' samples.

The chain employs TRBV28 and TRBJ2-1, with D tentatively TRBD1 or TRBD2 (5 bases each). V lost 3 bases, J lost 9 bases, and 18 bases lay in between. The CDR3 totals 15 residues. The germline CDR1 and CDR2 sequences are MDHEN and SYDVKM. The CDR3 protein is CASSFMLGGVGEQFF. The CDR3 DNA sequence: TGTGCCAGCAGTTTTATGCTTGGGGGAGTAGGTGAGCAGTTCTTC. Supplemented by reference TRBV28 and TRBJ2-1, the full variable domain reads DVKVTQSSRYLVKRTGEKVFLECVQDMDHENMFWYRQDPGLGLRLIYFSYDVKMKEKGDIPEGYSVSREKKERFSLILESASTNQTSMYLCASSFMLGGVGEQFFGPGTRLTVL.

V usage is TRBV6-1 and J usage is TRBJ2-2; TRBD1 or TRBD2 may be the D gene (5 bases each). The CDR3 is made up of 15 amino acids. Trimming pared 5 bases from V and 6 bases from J, leaving 16 bases between. Germline V gives CDR1 MNHNS, CDR2 SASEGT. CDR3 sequence reads: CASSRLGTAPGELFF. The CDR3 DNA sequence: TGTGCCAGCAGTCGCCTCGGGACCGCTCCCGGGGAGCTGTTTTTT.

DNA for the CDR3: TGTGCCACCTTAGCCGCGACTAGCGGGAGGGGTGAGCAGTTCTTC. This encodes CATLAATSGRGEQFF. The V call is TRBV28, the J call TRBJ2-1; 14 bases are a match to TRBD2. V was pared by 10 bases and J by 9 bases, with 11 bases of the junction left unmatched. The germline CDR1 and CDR2 sequences are MDHEN and SYDVKM. The length of the CDR3 is 15 residues.

Turning to this clone: This same CDR3 is encoded by further DNA sequences in the sample. V gene TRBV7-2 combines with J gene TRBJ2-7; no firm D call. The CDR3 extends over 12 amino acids. The germline V gene has CDR1 SGHTA and CDR2 FQGNSA. V was pared by 1 base and J by 7 bases, with 8 bases between. CDR3 in DNA: TGTGCCAGCAGCTTAGAGGTCGGGGAGCAGTACTTC. As protein: CASSLEVGEQYF.

This clone was seen more than once but under ten times. The chain recombines TRBV6-5 with TRBJ1-1; TRBD1 agrees at 7 bases. Germline trimming cut 4 bases from V and 11 bases from J; bases unmatched to any gene: 10. CDR3 length: 13 amino acids. Germline V gene sequence: CDR1 MNHEY, CDR2 SVGAGI. The CDR3 reads CASSLVRETGAFF. CDR3 nucleotides: TGTGCCAGCAGTTTAGTCCGCGAGACAGGGGCTTTCTTT.

This clone came up a few times. The CDR3 here is CASVGSGTGGAFF. CDR3 DNA: TGTGCCAGCGTTGGATCCGGGACAGGGGGAGCTTTCTTT. The chain employs TRBV2 and TRBJ1-1, with 11 bases aligning to TRBD1. V lost 8 bases and J lost 10; bases outside the gene matches: 9. Looked up from germline, CDR1 is SNHLY and CDR2 is FYNNEI. The CDR3 runs to 13 residues.

The chain has TRBV18 and TRBJ1-5, with D tentatively TRBD1 (5 bases). The CDR3 consists of 17 residues. Germline CDR1 is KGHSH and CDR2 is LQKENI. V was trimmed by 1 base and J by 6 bases, leaving 19 bases between them. The CDR3 nucleotides read TGTGCCAGCTCACCACTTACCGTTGGGGGTAGCGGTCAGCCCCAGCATTTT. Amino acid sequence: CASSPLTVGGSGQPQHF.

The chain combines TRBV5-1 with TRBJ1-4, with D tentatively TRBD1 (6 bases). The CDR3 has 16 amino acids. The V gene's germline CDR1 is SGHRS and CDR2 YFSETQ. V lost 4 bases and J lost 6, with 19 bases in between. CDR3 nucleotide sequence: TGCGCCAGCAGCCCCGGAGGGGGGGGTAGTTATGAAAAACTGTTTTTT. Its translation is CASSPGGGGSYEKLFF.

V is TRBV6-1 and J is TRBJ1-2; TRBD1 aligns across 9 bases. This CDR3 region has 15 residues. Per the germline V gene, CDR1 is MNHNS and CDR2 is SASEGT. V was clipped by 2 bases and J by 5 bases; unmatched bases: 6. The CDR3 DNA reads as TGTGCCAGCAGTGAAAAGGACAGGGGATGGTATGGCTACACCTTC. Its translation: CASSEKDRGWYGYTF.

This rearrangement joins TRBV28 to TRBJ2-5; D is perhaps TRBD1 or TRBD2 (6 bases each). Germline CDR1 reads MDHEN; CDR2 reads SYDVKM. Trimming took 3 bases from V and 5 from J, leaving 13 bases between them. The CDR3 contains 14 residues. The CDR3 here is CASSFRGLWETQYF. For the CDR3, the DNA is TGTGCCAGCAGTTTCCGGGGGCTATGGGAGACCCAGTACTTC.